This T cell receptor (beta chain) was sequenced in a study of cytomegalovirus exposure and HLA in healthy donors. General study results and limits: The study assumed roughly uniform donor sequencing depth for presence/absence analyses. Reported results showed that the classifier diagnosed cytomegalovirus status with high specificity and sensitivity. CMV antigen specificity was confirmed in vitro for a few CMV-associated chains.

Concerning this clone itself: The antigen remains unidentified.

The PCR used 60 Vbeta and 13 Jbeta primers. The protocol was immunoSEQ multiplex PCR, while the TCRdb copy is restricted to in-frame clones and leaves out a portion. The profile shows 200,000 to 250,000 clones, 65% to 80% of them singletons. Germline CDR1 MGHDK, CDR2 SYGVNS. V lost 5 bases, J lost 0 bases, and 4 bases stayed unmatched. The CDR3 loop spans 15 amino acids. The sequence was collected from a man over 45 in good health and CMV-seronegative. The V call is TRBV25-1, the J call TRBJ2-3; 8 bases are shared with TRBD1. Sequenced sample: PBMCs. CDR3 sequence (DNA): TGTGCCAGCAGTCCGACAGGGGCGAGCACAGATACGCAGTATTTT. Its translation: CASSPTGASTDTQYF.